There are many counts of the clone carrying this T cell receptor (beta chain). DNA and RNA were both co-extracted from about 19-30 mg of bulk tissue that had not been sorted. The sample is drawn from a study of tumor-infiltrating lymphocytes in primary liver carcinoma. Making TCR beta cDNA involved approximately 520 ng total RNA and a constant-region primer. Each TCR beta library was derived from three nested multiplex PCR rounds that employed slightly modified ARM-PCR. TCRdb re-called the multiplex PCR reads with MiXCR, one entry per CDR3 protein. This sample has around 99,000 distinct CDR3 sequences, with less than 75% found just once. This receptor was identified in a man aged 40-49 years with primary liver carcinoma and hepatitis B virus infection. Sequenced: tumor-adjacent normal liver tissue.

The CDR3 nucleotides read TGTGCCAGCAGTTTAGGGTATGGGGCCAACGTCCTGACTTTC. Residues: CASSLGYGANVLTF. This chain uses TRBV28 with TRBJ2-6; D is undetermined. V was clipped by 2 bases and J by 3 bases, with 5 bases between them. CDR1 MDHEN and CDR2 SYDVKM come from the germline V gene. The CDR3 has 14 residues. Complete variable domain (other parts from reference TRBV28 and TRBJ2-6): DVKVTQSSRYLVKRTGEKVFLECVQDMDHENMFWYRQDPGLGLRLIYFSYDVKMKEKGDIPEGYSVSREKKERFSLILESASTNQTSMYLCASSLGYGANVLTFGAGSRLTVL.